This record concerns one T cell receptor (beta chain) sequence. As yet, its antigen is unknown. Original analysis: For papillary thyroid cancer, a distant-metastasis classifier was constructed from CDR3 differences observed across clinicopathological groups. With MiXCR, TCRdb called clones anew from the PCR reads. TCRdb's processing, not the authors', yielded these V and J calls. The sample has 24,000 or so clones, roughly a fifth seen once. V was trimmed by 11 bases and J by 1 base, leaving 12 bases between them. The CDR3 is made up of 13 amino acids. Germline V CDR1 and CDR2: MDHEN, SYDVKM. The data are from a study of metastatic and nonmetastatic thyroid tumors. Across the whole study: Across peripheral blood and tumor or nodule tissue samples taken from malignant and benign thyroid patients, the repertoires were compared with one another.

Patients underwent thyroid surgery, and none had received any treatment before it. Broader study findings: Across blood and tumor, TCR beta diversity in malignant thyroid tumors was reportedly significantly higher than in benign nodules.

V usage is TRBV28 and J usage is TRBJ1-5, with unresolved D. Sequenced input: blood. The receptor comes from a female donor with papillary thyroid cancer or a benign thyroid nodule (not recorded which). Some clones in this sample may be carry-over from other donors' samples. The CDR3 coding sequence is TGTGCCGTGGAGGCCGGGAGCAATCAGCCCCAGCATTTT. Translated: CAVEAGSNQPQHF.